A selection of T cell receptor beta chains follows, all from one sample in a study of T cell repertoires in cytomegalovirus infection. TCRdb processed the reads anew with MiXCR; each CDR3 protein has one entry. The data show approximately 500,000 distinct CDR3 sequences, with 33% seen just once and 15% to 20% held by the top ten. Antigens for these TCRs are unknown. Source: cultured PBMCs, taken from culture after CMV antigen stimulation. These receptors were collected from a human donor in good health (CMV status not recorded). Some clones in this sample may be carry-over from other donors' samples. Each CDR3 is given without its conserved first and last residue.

j_call,cdr3_length,v_call,cdr3_aa
TRBJ2-1,9,TRBV6-1,ATSTGGWQF
TRBJ1-5,12,TRBV6-1,ASSDPYSNQPQH
TRBJ1-1,12,TRBV27,ASSFGLSHTEAF
TRBJ2-1,13,TRBV7-2,ASSLGGRPYNEQF
TRBJ1-1,13,TRBV12-3/TRBV12-4,ASSSPQGGNTEAF
TRBJ1-5,13,TRBV7-8,ASSLRQGPNQPQH
TRBJ2-1,10,TRBV12-3/TRBV12-4,ASSPTPAEQF
TRBJ2-4,13,TRBV19,ARLDRGRVKNIQY
TRBJ2-5,12,TRBV3-1,ASSARGGVETQY
TRBJ2-7,11,TRBV2,ASSGGSPHEQY
TRBJ1-1,11,TRBV4-1,ASSQERPGVAF
TRBJ1-1,18,TRBV6-2/TRBV6-3,ASSYTTSGKWAMRNTEAF
TRBJ2-2,14,TRBV7-2,ASSPGGGVSTGELF
TRBJ2-1,16,TRBV7-6,ASSGATAGISSYNEQF
TRBJ2-1,10,TRBV7-6,ASSLGTGVGF
TRBJ2-1,14,TRBV5-1,ASSPRAGGPNPEQF
TRBJ2-7,19,TRBV7-2,ASSLEPITGTSGSSSYEQY
TRBJ2-6,12,TRBV7-2,ASSLASGANVLT
TRBJ1-3,13,TRBV5-1,ASSFGGQDGNTIY
TRBJ2-7,13,TRBV19,ASSLSSGGFYEQY
TRBJ1-2,11,TRBV20-1,SAKTGTVYGYT
TRBJ2-2,11,TRBV7-3,ASSFSIPGELF
TRBJ1-2,13,TRBV24-1,ATSDPAQGDYGYT
TRBJ1-1,11,TRBV12-3/TRBV12-4,ASSTRYGTEAF
TRBJ2-1,16,TRBV11-2,ASSLYPPTSGIIHEQF
TRBJ2-3,16,TRBV11-2,ASSLAGLAGGTADTQY
TRBJ2-3,13,TRBV12-3/TRBV12-4,ASSSQRGDTDTQY
TRBJ2-1,13,TRBV7-2,ASSSRDRALMRQF
TRBJ1-5,12,TRBV28,ASSTTGLNQPQH
TRBJ1-1,10,TRBV12-3/TRBV12-4,ASILRGGEAF
TRBJ2-6,16,TRBV12-3/TRBV12-4,ASSSFGVWGEGANVLT
TRBJ2-5,11,TRBV27,ASSSHSKETQY
TRBJ1-1,11,TRBV28,ASTSGGSVAAF
TRBJ1-1,13,TRBV12-3/TRBV12-4,ASSFRASRVTEAF
TRBJ2-1,16,TRBV6-2/TRBV6-3,ASSYRDRSAGGYNEQF
TRBJ2-2,13,TRBV7-2,ASSLDVGRTGELF
TRBJ2-7,14,TRBV28,ASSPEGAGVFYEQY
TRBJ2-5,12,TRBV27,ASSLRPAGETQY
TRBJ1-6,11,TRBV19,ACSMPMDSPLH
TRBJ2-1,13,TRBV28,ASSLEEGAYNEQF